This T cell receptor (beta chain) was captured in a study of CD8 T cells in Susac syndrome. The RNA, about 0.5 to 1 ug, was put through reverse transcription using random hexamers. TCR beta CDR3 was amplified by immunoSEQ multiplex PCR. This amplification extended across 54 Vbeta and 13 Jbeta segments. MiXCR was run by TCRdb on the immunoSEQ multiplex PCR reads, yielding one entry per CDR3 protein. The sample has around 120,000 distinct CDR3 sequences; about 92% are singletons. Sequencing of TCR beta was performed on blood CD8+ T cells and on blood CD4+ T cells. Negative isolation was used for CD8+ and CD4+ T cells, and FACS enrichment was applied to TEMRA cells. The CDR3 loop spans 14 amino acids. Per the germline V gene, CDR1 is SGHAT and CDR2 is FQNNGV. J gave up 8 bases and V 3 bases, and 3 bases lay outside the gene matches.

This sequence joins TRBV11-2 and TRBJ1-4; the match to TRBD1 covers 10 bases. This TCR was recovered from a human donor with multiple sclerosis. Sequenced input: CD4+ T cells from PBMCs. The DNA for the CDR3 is TGTGCCAGCAGCTTCGACAGGGGGCAGGAAAAACTGTTTTTT. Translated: CASSFDRGQEKLFF.